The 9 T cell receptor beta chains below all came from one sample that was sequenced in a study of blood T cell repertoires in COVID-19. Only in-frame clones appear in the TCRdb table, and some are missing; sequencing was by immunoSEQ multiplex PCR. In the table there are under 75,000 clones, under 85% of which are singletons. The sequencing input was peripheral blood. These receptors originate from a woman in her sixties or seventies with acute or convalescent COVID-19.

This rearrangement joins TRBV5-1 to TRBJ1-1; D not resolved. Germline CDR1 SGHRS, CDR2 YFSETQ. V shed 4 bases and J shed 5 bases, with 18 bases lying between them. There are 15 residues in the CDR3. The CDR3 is CASSNTAGVSTEAFF. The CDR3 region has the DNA TGCGCCAGCAGCAATACAGCGGGAGTATCAACTGAAGCTTTCTTT.

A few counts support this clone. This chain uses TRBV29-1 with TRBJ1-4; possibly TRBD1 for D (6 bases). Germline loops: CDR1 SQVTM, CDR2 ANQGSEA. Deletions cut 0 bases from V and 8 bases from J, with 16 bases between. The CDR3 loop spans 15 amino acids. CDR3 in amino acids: CSVEEAATGQEKLFF. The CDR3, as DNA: TGCAGCGTTGAAGAGGCAGCGACAGGACAAGAAAAACTGTTTTTT.

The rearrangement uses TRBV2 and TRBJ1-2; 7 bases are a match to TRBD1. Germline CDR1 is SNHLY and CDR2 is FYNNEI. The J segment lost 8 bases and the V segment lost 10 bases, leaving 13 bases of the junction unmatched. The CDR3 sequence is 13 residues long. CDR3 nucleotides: TGTGCCACGCCGGACAGGACTACCAGGGGCTACACCTTC. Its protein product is CATPDRTTRGYTF.

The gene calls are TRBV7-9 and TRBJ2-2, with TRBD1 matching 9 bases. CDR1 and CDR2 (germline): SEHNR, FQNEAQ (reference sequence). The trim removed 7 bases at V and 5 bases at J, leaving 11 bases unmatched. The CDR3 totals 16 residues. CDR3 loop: CASTLRGTGTTGELFF. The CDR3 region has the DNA TGTGCCAGCACCCTCCGGGGGACAGGGACGACCGGGGAGCTGTTTTTT.

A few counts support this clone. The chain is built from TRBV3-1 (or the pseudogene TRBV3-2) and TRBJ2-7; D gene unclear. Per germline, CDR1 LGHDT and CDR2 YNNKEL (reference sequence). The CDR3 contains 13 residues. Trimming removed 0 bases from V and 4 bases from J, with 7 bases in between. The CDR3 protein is CASSQEALYEQYF. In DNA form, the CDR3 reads TGTGCCAGCAGCCAAGAAGCCCTTTACGAGCAGTACTTC.

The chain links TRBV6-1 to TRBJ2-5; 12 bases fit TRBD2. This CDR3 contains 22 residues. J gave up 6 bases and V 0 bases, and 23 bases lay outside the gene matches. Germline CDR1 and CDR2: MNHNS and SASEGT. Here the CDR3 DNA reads TGTGCCAGCAGTGAAGCGCTTCTTACGCTGGGCCTAGCGGGGGGGCCGAGGAAGACCCAGTACTTC. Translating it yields CASSEALLTLGLAGGPRKTQYF.

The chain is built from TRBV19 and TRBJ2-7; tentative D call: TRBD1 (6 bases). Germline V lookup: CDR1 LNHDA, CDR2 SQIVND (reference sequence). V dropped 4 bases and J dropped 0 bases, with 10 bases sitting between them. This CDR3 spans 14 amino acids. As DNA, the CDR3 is TGTGCCAGTAGTAAACAGGGTGCCTCCTACGAGCAGTACTTC. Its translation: CASSKQGASYEQYF.

The CDR3 bases are TGTGCCAGCAGCTCACCCCGGGGGGGCGCCTACGAGCAGTACTTC. It encodes CASSSPRGGAYEQYF. The gene calls are TRBV5-6 and TRBJ2-7; the match to TRBD2 covers 8 bases. This CDR3 comprises 15 residues. V was pared by 3 bases and J by 2 bases, with 7 bases of the junction left unmatched. Per the germline V gene, CDR1 is SGHDT and CDR2 is YYEEEE.

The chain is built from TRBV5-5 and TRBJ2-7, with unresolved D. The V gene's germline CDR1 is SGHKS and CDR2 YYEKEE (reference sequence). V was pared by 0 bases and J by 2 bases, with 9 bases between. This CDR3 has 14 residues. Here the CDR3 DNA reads TGTGCCAGCAGCTTGGGGCAGGTTCCCTACGAGCAGTACTTC. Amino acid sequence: CASSLGQVPYEQYF.